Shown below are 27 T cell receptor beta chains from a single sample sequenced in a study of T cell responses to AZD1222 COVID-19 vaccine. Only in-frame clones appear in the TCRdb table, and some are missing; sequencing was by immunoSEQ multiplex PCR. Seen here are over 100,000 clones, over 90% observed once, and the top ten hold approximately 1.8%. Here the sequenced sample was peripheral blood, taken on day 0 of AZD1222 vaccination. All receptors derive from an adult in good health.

CDR3 nucleotide sequence: TGTGCCAGCAGCCAACAGGGTTCTGGGGCCAACGTCCTGACTTTC. Its translation: CASSQQGSGANVLTF. The V gene is TRBV7-9, the J gene TRBJ2-6; D perhaps matches TRBD1 (6 bases). V lost 5 bases and J 1 base, leaving 9 bases between the germline ends. The CDR3 is 15 amino acids. Germline V CDR1 and CDR2: SEHNR, FQNEAQ (reference sequence).

The CDR3 DNA follows: TGTGCCAGCAGCTTCGACAGGCTCTCCTACGAGCAGTACTTC. It encodes CASSFDRLSYEQYF. The rearrangement uses TRBV11-1 and TRBJ2-7, with D possibly being TRBD1 (6 bases). The V gene's germline CDR1 is SGHAT and CDR2 FQDESV (reference sequence). CDR3 length equals 14 residues. The V and J ends lost 3 bases and 0 bases respectively, with 9 bases between them.

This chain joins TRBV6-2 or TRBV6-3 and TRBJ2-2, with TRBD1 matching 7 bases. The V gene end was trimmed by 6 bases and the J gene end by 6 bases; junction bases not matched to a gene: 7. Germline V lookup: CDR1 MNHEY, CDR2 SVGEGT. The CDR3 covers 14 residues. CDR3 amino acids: CASSLHTGAGELFF. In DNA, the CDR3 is TGTGCCAGCAGCCTACATACAGGGGCCGGGGAGCTGTTTTTT.

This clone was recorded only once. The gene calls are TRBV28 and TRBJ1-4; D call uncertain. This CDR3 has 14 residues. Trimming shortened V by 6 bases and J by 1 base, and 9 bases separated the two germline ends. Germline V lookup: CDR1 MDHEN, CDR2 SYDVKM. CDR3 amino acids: CASRSHITNEKLFF. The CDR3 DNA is TGTGCCAGCAGATCACACATAACTAATGAAAAACTGTTTTTT. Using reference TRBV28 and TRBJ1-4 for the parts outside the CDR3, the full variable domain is DVKVTQSSRYLVKRTGEKVFLECVQDMDHENMFWYRQDPGLGLRLIYFSYDVKMKEKGDIPEGYSVSREKKERFSLILESASTNQTSMYLCASRSHITNEKLFFGSGTQLSVL.

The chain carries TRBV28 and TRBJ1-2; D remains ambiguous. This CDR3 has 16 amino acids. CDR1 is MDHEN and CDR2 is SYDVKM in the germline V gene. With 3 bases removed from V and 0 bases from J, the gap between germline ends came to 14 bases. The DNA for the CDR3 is TGTGCCAGCAGTTTGCGTCCGGCTGGAGCTAACTATGGCTACACCTTC. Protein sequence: CASSLRPAGANYGYTF.

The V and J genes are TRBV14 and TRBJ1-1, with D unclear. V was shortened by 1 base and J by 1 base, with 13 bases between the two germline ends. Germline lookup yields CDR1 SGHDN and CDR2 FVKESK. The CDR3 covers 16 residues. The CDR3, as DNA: TGTGCCAGCAGCCAAGCCCGGAGACTTGGGAACACTGAAGCTTTCTTT. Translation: CASSQARRLGNTEAFF. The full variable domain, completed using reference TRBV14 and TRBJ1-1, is EAGVTQFPSHSVIEKGQTVTLRCDPISGHDNLYWYRRVMGKEIKFLLHFVKESKQDESGMPNNRFLAERTGGTYSTLKVQPAELEDSGVYFCASSQARRLGNTEAFFGQGTRLTVV.

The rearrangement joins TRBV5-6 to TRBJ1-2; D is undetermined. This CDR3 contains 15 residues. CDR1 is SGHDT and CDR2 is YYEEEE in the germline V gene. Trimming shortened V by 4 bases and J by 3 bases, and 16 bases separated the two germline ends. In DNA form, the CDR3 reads TGTGCCAGCAGCCGCGGCCACAGCTCGGACTATGGCTACACCTTC. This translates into CASSRGHSSDYGYTF.

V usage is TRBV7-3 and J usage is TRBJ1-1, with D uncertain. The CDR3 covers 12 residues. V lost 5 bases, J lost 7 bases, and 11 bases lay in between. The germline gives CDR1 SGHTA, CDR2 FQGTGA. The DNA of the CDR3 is TGTGCCAGCAGCCCTCGGGGTGGTGAAGCTTTCTTT. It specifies CASSPRGGEAFF.

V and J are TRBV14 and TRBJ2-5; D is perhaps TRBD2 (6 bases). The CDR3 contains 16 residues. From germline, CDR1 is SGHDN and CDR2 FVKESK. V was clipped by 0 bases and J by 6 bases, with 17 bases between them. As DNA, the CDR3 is TGTGCCAGCAGCCAAGAGGGGGTACTAGCTCGGAAGACCCAGTACTTC. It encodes CASSQEGVLARKTQYF.

This CDR3 is CASRRDRVDEQYF. The CDR3 DNA reads TGTGCCAGTAGGCGGGACAGGGTTGACGAGCAGTACTTC. This chain connects TRBV19 to TRBJ2-7, with 9 bases lining up with TRBD1. Germline CDR1 LNHDA, CDR2 SQIVND (reference sequence). V shed 6 bases, J shed 5 bases, and the junction held 5 bases outside the gene matches. The CDR3 length is 13 residues.

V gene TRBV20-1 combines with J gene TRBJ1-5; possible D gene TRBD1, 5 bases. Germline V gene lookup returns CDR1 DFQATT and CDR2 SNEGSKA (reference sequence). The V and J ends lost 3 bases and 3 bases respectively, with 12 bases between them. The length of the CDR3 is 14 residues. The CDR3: CSASRGGNNQPQHF. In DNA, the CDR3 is TGCAGTGCTAGTAGGGGCGGTAACAATCAGCCCCAGCATTTT.

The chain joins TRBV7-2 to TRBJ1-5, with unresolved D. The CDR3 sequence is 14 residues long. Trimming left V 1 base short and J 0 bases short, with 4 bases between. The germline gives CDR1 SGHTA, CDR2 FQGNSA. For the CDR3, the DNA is TGTGCCAGCAGCTTAGGGGTTAGCAATCAGCCCCAGCATTTT. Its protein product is CASSLGVSNQPQHF. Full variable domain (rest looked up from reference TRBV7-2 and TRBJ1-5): GAGVSQSPSNKVTEKGKDVELRCDPISGHTALYWYRQSLGQGLEFLIYFQGNSAPDKSGLPSDRFSAERTGGSVSTLTIQRTQQEDSAVYLCASSLGVSNQPQHFGDGTRLSIL.

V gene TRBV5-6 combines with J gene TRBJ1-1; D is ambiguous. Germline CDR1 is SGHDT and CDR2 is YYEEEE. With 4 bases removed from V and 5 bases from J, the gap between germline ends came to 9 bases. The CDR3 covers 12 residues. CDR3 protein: CASSPGWTEAFF. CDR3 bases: TGTGCCAGCAGCCCCGGGTGGACTGAAGCTTTCTTT.

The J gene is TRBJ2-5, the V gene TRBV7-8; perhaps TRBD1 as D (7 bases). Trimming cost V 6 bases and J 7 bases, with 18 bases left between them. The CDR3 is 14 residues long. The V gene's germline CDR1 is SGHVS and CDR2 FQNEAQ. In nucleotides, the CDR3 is TGTGCCAGCAGACTGACAGGGTACGGGGGGACCCAGTACTTC. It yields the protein CASRLTGYGGTQYF.

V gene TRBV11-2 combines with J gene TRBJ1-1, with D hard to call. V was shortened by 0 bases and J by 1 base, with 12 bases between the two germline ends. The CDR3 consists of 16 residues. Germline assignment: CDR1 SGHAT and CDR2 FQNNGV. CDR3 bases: TGTGCCAGCAGCTTAGACGGTTACGGATCGAACACTGAAGCTTTCTTT. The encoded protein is CASSLDGYGSNTEAFF.

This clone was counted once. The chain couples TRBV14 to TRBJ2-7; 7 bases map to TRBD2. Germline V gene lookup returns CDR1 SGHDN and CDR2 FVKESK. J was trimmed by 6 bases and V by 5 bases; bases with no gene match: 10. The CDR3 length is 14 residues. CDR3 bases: TGTGCCAGCAGCGGGTGGTCCGGGGGGATCGAGCAGTACTTC. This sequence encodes CASSGWSGGIEQYF. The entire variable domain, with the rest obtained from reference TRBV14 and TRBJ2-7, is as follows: EAGVTQFPSHSVIEKGQTVTLRCDPISGHDNLYWYRRVMGKEIKFLLHFVKESKQDESGMPNNRFLAERTGGTYSTLKVQPAELEDSGVYFCASSGWSGGIEQYFGPGTRLTVT.

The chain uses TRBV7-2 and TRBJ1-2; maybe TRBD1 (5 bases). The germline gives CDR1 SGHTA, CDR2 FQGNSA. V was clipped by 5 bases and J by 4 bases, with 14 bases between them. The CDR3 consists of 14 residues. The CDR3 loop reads CASSRGGLGYGYTF. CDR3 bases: TGTGCCAGCAGCCGCGGGGGTTTGGGCTATGGCTACACCTTC.

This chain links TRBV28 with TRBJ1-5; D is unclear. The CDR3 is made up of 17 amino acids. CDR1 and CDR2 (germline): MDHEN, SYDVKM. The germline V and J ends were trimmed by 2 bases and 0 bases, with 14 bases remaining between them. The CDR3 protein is CASSLPSSTLSNQPQHF. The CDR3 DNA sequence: TGTGCCAGCAGTTTACCCTCATCGACACTTAGCAATCAGCCCCAGCATTTT.

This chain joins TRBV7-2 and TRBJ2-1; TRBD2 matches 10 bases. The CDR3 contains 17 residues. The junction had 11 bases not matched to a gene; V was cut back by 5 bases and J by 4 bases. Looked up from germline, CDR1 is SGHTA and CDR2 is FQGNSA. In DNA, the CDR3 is TGTGCCAGCAGCAGAAAAACCGGGACTAGCGAGTACAATGAGCAGTTCTTC. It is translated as CASSRKTGTSEYNEQFF.

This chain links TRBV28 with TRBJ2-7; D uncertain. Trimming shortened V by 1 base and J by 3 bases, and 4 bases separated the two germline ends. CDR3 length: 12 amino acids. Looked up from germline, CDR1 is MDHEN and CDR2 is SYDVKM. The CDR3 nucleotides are TGTGCCAGCAGTTTATTATTCTACGAGCAGTACTTC. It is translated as CASSLLFYEQYF.

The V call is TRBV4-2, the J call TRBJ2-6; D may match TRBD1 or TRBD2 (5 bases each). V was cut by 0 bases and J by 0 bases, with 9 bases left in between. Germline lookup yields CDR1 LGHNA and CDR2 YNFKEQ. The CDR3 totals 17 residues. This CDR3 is CASSQEGPHSGANVLTF. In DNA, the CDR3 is TGTGCCAGCAGCCAAGAGGGACCCCACTCTGGGGCCAACGTCCTGACTTTC.

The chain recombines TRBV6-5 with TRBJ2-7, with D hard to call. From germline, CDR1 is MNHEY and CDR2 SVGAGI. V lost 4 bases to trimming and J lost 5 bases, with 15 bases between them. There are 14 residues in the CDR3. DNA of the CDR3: TGTGCCAGCAGTTGGAGAGGTGAGAGAAACGAGCAGTACTTC. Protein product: CASSWRGERNEQYF.

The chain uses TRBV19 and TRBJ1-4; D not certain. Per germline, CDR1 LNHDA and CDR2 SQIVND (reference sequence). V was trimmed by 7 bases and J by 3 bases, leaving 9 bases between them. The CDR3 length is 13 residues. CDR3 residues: CASKVLANEKLFF. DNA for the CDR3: TGTGCCAGTAAAGTATTAGCTAATGAAAAACTGTTTTTT.

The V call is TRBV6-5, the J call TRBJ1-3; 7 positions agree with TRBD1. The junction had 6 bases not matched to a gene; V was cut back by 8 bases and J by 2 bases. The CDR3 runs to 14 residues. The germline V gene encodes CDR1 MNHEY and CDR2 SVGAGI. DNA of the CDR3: TGTGCCAGCCGACCCAGGGGGGCTGGAAACACCATATATTTT. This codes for CASRPRGAGNTIYF.

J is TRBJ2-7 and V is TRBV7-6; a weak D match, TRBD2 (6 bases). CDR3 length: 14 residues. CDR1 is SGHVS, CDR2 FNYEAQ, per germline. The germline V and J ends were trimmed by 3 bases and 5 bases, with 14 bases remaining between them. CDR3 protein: CASSFWGGLDEQYF. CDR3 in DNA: TGTGCCAGCAGCTTCTGGGGAGGTCTCGACGAGCAGTACTTC.

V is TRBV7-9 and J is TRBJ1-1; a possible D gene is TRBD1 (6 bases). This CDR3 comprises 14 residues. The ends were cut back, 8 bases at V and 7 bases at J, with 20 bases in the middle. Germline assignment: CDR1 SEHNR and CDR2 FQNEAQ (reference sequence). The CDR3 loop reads CASLIQAGAGEAFF. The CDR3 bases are TGTGCCAGCCTTATACAAGCAGGGGCTGGTGAAGCTTTCTTT.

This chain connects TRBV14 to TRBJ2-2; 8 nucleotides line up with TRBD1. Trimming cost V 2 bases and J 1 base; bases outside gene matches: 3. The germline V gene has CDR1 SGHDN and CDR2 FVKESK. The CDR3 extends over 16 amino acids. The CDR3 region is CASSQMGQVNTGELFF. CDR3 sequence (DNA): TGTGCCAGCAGCCAAATGGGACAGGTGAACACCGGGGAGCTGTTTTTT. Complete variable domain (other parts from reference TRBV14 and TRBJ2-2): EAGVTQFPSHSVIEKGQTVTLRCDPISGHDNLYWYRRVMGKEIKFLLHFVKESKQDESGMPNNRFLAERTGGTYSTLKVQPAELEDSGVYFCASSQMGQVNTGELFFGEGSRLTVL.